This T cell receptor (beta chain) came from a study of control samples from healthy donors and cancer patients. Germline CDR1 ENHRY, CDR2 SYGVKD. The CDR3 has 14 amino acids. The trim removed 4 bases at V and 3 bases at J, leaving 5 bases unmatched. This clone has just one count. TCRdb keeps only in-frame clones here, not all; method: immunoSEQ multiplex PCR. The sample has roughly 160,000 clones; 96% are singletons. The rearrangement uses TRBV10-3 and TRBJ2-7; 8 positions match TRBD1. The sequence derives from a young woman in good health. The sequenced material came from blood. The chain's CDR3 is CAISALDRVYEQYF. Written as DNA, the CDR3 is TGTGCCATCAGTGCCCTGGACAGGGTCTACGAGCAGTACTTC.